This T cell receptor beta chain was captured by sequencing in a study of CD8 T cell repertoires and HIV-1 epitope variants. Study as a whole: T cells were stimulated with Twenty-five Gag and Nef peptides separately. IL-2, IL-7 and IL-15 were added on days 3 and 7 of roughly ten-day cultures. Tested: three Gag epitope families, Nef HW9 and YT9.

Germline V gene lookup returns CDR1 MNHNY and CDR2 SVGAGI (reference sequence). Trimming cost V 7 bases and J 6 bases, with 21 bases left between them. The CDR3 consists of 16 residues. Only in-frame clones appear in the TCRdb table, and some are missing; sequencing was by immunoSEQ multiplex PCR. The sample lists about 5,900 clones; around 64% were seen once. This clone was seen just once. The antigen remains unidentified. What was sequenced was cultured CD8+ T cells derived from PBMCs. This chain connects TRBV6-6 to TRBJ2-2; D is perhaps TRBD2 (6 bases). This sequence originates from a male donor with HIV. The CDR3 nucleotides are TGTGCCAGCACCGTGGGACTGGAAGCGTCCCCCGGGGAGCTGTTTTTT. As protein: CASTVGLEASPGELFF.